These 17 T cell receptor beta chains originate from one sample sequenced in a study of T cell changes during pregnancy in multiple sclerosis. Assay: immunoSEQ multiplex PCR; the TCRdb copy retains only in-frame clones and omits some. This table holds 91,000 or so clones, over 85% found once. The material sequenced was peripheral blood, taken after pregnancy. The receptors originated from a female donor with multiple sclerosis, enrolled in a pregnancy study.

This chain connects TRBV5-4 to TRBJ2-7, with 8 nucleotides matching TRBD1. V gave up 4 bases and J gave up 1 base; unmatched junction bases: 7. The CDR3 is 15 amino acids. Germline V gene data show CDR1 as SGHNT and CDR2 as YYREEE (reference sequence). CDR3 residues: CASSTQGQGSYEQYF. CDR3 DNA: TGTGCCAGCAGCACACAAGGACAGGGTTCCTACGAGCAGTACTTC.

The genes are TRBV6-1 and TRBJ2-7, with TRBD2 matching 9 bases. V was pared by 7 bases and J by 2 bases, with 6 bases of the junction left unmatched. This CDR3 spans 14 amino acids. Germline V gives CDR1 MNHNS, CDR2 SASEGT. CDR3 nucleotide sequence: TGTGCCAGCACTCCGGGACTAGCTACCTACGAGCAGTACTTC. It yields the protein CASTPGLATYEQYF.

The chain joins TRBV5-1 to TRBJ2-2; TRBD1 agrees at 8 bases. The germline V gene has CDR1 SGHRS and CDR2 YFSETQ. This CDR3 comprises 14 residues. The trim removed 3 bases at V and 4 bases at J, leaving 2 bases unmatched. The DNA of the CDR3 is TGCGCCAGCAGCTCGGGACAGGTCACCGGGGAGCTGTTTTTT. Protein product: CASSSGQVTGELFF. The full variable domain, in which reference TRBV5-1 and TRBJ2-2 provide the parts outside the CDR3, is KAGVTQTPRYLIKTRGQQVTLSCSPISGHRSVSWYQQTPGQGLQFLFEYFSETQRNKGNFPGRFSGRQFSNSRSEMNVSTLELGDSALYLCASSSGQVTGELFFGEGSRLTVL.

This chain connects TRBV2 to TRBJ1-3, with no clear D. The length of the CDR3 is 13 residues. Germline loops: CDR1 SNHLY, CDR2 FYNNEI. The V end was cut by 5 bases, the J end by 0 bases, with 5 bases between. CDR3 sequence (DNA): TGTGCCAGCAGTAGCCCCTCTGGAAACACCATATATTTT. It encodes CASSSPSGNTIYF.

This chain links TRBV27 with TRBJ1-1; 10 nucleotides align to TRBD1. V gave up 3 bases and J gave up 4 bases; unmatched junction bases: 14. The CDR3 spans 18 residues. Germline values: CDR1 MNHEY, CDR2 SMNVEV (reference sequence). Here the CDR3 reads CASSFNAGTGAFGTEAFF. For the CDR3, the DNA is TGTGCCAGCAGTTTTAACGCCGGGACAGGGGCTTTTGGCACTGAAGCTTTCTTT.

V is TRBV5-4 and J is TRBJ2-7; 9 bases are a match to TRBD1. Germline CDR1 SGHNT, CDR2 YYREEE (reference sequence). Losses at the gene ends were 7 bases for V and 5 bases for J; bases not matched to a gene: 10. This CDR3 spans 14 amino acids. The chain's CDR3 is CASGPGQGHNEQYF. The CDR3 DNA reads as TGTGCCAGCGGACCGGGACAGGGTCACAACGAGCAGTACTTC.

The V and J genes are TRBV7-2 and TRBJ2-7, with D perhaps matching TRBD1 (6 bases). The germline V gene encodes CDR1 SGHTA and CDR2 FQGNSA. The CDR3 covers 15 residues. V was trimmed by 1 base and J by 2 bases, leaving 12 bases between them. Here the CDR3 DNA reads TGTGCCAGCAGCTTAGGGAGGACAGACCCCTACGAGCAGTACTTC. It yields the protein CASSLGRTDPYEQYF.

The chain links TRBV19 to TRBJ1-5, with TRBD1 matching 12 bases. This CDR3 spans 15 amino acids. With V trimmed by 5 bases and J by 6 bases, 5 bases remained unmatched. Germline values: CDR1 LNHDA, CDR2 SQIVND (reference sequence). CDR3 loop: CASSSGTGGGQPQHF. The CDR3 DNA is TGTGCCAGTAGTTCAGGGACAGGGGGCGGTCAGCCCCAGCATTTT. The entire variable domain, with the rest obtained from reference TRBV19 and TRBJ1-5, is as follows: DGGITQSPKYLFRKEGQNVTLSCEQNLNHDAMYWYRQDPGQGLRLIYYSQIVNDFQKGDIAEGYSVSREKKESFPLTVTSAQKNPTAFYLCASSSGTGGGQPQHFGDGTRLSIL.

CDR3 loop: CATSRQGGDTGELFF. The CDR3 coding sequence is TGTGCCACTAGCCGCCAGGGCGGGGACACCGGGGAGCTGTTTTTT. The V call is TRBV27, the J call TRBJ2-2; a weak D match, TRBD2 (6 bases). The germline gives CDR1 MNHEY, CDR2 SMNVEV (reference sequence). The CDR3 covers 15 residues. The V end lost 10 bases, the J end lost 3 bases, and 18 bases lay between the germline ends.

The chain recombines TRBV27 with TRBJ2-7; D not certain. The CDR3 is 16 amino acids. CDR1 MNHEY and CDR2 SMNVEV come from the germline V gene (reference sequence). Deletions cut 2 bases from V and 0 bases from J, with 14 bases between. CDR3 loop: CASSLGSRGTSYEQYF. The CDR3 bases are TGTGCCAGCAGTTTAGGGTCCCGAGGTACCTCCTACGAGCAGTACTTC.

As to this clone: This sample includes further DNA sequences coding for the same CDR3. This sequence joins TRBV7-2 and TRBJ1-5, with a weak D call TRBD1 (6 bases). Germline values: CDR1 SGHTA, CDR2 FQGNSA. CDR3 size: 13 residues. Trimming left V 2 bases short and J 7 bases short, with 9 bases between. The CDR3 nucleotides read TGTGCCAGCAGCTTAAGGGGGAACCAGCCCCAGCATTTT. As protein: CASSLRGNQPQHF. Full variable domain (missing parts from reference TRBV7-2 and TRBJ1-5): GAGVSQSPSNKVTEKGKDVELRCDPISGHTALYWYRQSLGQGLEFLIYFQGNSAPDKSGLPSDRFSAERTGGSVSTLTIQRTQQEDSAVYLCASSLRGNQPQHFGDGTRLSIL.

The rearrangement joins TRBV6-5 to TRBJ1-2, with 8 bases lining up with TRBD1. This CDR3 region has 15 residues. Germline V lookup: CDR1 MNHEY, CDR2 SVGAGI. With V trimmed by 2 bases and J by 2 bases, 4 bases remained unmatched. CDR3 DNA: TGTGCCAGCAGTTACGGACAGGGACACAACTATGGCTACACCTTC. It is translated as CASSYGQGHNYGYTF.

The chain employs TRBV2 and TRBJ2-1; D is possibly TRBD2 (6 bases). Germline V CDR1 and CDR2: SNHLY, FYNNEI. CDR3 size: 15 residues. V lost 8 bases and J 0 bases, leaving 14 bases between the germline ends. The CDR3, as DNA: TGTGCCAGCCCGGGAGCGGGTCCCTCCTACAATGAGCAGTTCTTC. It encodes CASPGAGPSYNEQFF.

A remark on this clone: Additional DNA sequences in this sample encode the identical CDR3. The chain carries TRBV9 and TRBJ2-3; D gene unclear. V gave up 4 bases and J gave up 0 bases, with 3 bases separating them. This CDR3 comprises 12 residues. The germline V gene encodes CDR1 SGDLS and CDR2 YYNGEE. CDR3 nucleotide sequence: TGTGCCAGCAGCTTAAGCACAGATACGCAGTATTTT. Its translation: CASSLSTDTQYF.

The genes are TRBV30 and TRBJ1-5, with D perhaps TRBD1 (6 bases). Germline loops: CDR1 GTSNPN, CDR2 SVGIG (reference sequence). The CDR3 sequence is 14 residues long. Trimming cost V 0 bases and J 1 base, with 7 bases left between them. This chain's CDR3 is CAWSVGASNQPQHF. CDR3 DNA: TGTGCCTGGAGTGTGGGGGCGAGCAATCAGCCCCAGCATTTT.

In nucleotides, the CDR3 is TGTGCCAGCAGCGCCACGACAGGGGGGCATCAGCCCCAGCATTTT. This sequence encodes CASSATTGGHQPQHF. The gene calls are TRBV7-2 and TRBJ1-5, with 9 bases fitting TRBD1. This CDR3 has 15 residues. Germline CDR1 and CDR2: SGHTA and FQGNSA. V was pared by 5 bases and J by 5 bases, with 7 bases of the junction left unmatched.

The rearrangement joins TRBV2 to TRBJ2-5, with 11 bases that match TRBD2. The CDR3 has 17 amino acids. Per germline, CDR1 SNHLY and CDR2 FYNNEI. The ends lost 0 bases at V and 5 bases at J; junction bases unmatched: 8. The CDR3 is CASSEALAGGLSETQYF. The CDR3 DNA sequence: TGTGCCAGCAGTGAAGCCCTAGCGGGAGGATTGAGTGAGACCCAGTACTTC.